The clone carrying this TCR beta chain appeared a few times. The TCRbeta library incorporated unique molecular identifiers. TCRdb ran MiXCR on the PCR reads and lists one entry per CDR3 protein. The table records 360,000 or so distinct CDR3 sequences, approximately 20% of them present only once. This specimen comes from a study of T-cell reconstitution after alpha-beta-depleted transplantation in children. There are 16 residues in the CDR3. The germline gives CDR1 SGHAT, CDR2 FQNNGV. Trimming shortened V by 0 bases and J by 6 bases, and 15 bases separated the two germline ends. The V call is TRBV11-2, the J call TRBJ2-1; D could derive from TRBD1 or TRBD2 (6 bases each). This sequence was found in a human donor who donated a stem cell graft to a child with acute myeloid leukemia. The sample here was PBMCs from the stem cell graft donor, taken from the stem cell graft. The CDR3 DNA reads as TGTGCCAGCAGCTTAGATCGAGGCGGAGGGGGCAATGAGCAGTTCTTC. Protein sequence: CASSLDRGGGGNEQFF.